This TCR beta chain was identified in a study of regulatory T cells in long-lasting Graves disease. Overall study: Freshly diagnosed Graves' patients had used antithyroid drugs for under 3 months.

Assembly of TCR beta libraries relied on iRepertoire HTBI primers together with Arm-PCR of CDR3 regions. TCRdb passed the multiplex PCR reads through MiXCR, listing each CDR3 protein once. Among roughly 360,000 distinct CDR3 sequences listed, about an eighth were seen once. This clonotype was seen ten or more times. As to time point: newly diagnosed GD, antithyroid drugs for less than 3 months. The TCR library was made from RNA that had been extracted from PBMCs in TRIzol. The same sample was also studied in work on T cells in Graves' hyperthyroidism and ophthalmopathy.

Source: peripheral blood mononuclear cells (PBMCs), taken at new diagnosis, from a patient treated with antithyroid drugs. The clonotype comes from a woman aged 18-30 years with Graves disease.

The CDR3 DNA follows: TGTGCCACCAGTGATTTCCGGGGACGATACAATGAGCAGTTCTTC. Its protein product is CATSDFRGRYNEQFF. The rearrangement joins TRBV24-1 to TRBJ2-1, with D perhaps TRBD1 or TRBD2 (5 bases each). Trimming took 1 base from V and 4 from J, leaving 10 bases between them. The CDR3 totals 15 residues. CDR1 is KGHDR, CDR2 SFDVKD, per germline.